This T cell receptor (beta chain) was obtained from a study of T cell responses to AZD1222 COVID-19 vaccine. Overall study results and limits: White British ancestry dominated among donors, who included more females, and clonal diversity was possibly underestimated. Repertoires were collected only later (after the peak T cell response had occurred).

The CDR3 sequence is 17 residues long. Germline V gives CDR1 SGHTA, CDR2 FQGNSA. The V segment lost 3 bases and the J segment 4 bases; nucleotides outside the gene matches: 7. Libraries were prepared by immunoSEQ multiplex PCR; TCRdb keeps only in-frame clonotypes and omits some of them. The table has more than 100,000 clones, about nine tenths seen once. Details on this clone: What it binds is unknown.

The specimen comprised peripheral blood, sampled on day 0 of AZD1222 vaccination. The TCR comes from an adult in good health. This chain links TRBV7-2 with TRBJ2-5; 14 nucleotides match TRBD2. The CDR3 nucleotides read TGTGCCAGCAGCTTCCAGACTAGCGGGAGGGCATCAGAGACCCAGTACTTC. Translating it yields CASSFQTSGRASETQYF.